What follows are 25 T cell receptor beta chains derived from one specimen sequenced in a study of blood T cell repertoires in COVID-19. Generated by immunoSEQ multiplex PCR, the TCRdb table keeps only in-frame clones and is missing some. The sample includes 75,000 to 95,000 clones, 70% to 90% of them seen just once. The sample was peripheral blood. All receptors come from a woman over 75 with acute or convalescent COVID-19.

CDR3 DNA: TGCAGCGTTGAAGACAGGGGGCACGAGCAGTACTTC. Its protein is CSVEDRGHEQYF. The chain combines TRBV29-1 with TRBJ2-7; 8 positions match TRBD1. The V gene end was trimmed by 0 bases and the J gene end by 5 bases; junction bases not matched to a gene: 0. The CDR3 runs to 12 residues. Germline V gene data show CDR1 as SQVTM and CDR2 as ANQGSEA.

V is TRBV24-1 and J is TRBJ2-7; 9 nucleotides match TRBD1. Per the germline V gene, CDR1 is KGHDR and CDR2 is SFDVKD. J was trimmed by 6 bases and V by 10 bases; bases with no gene match: 9. CDR3 length: 13 amino acids. CDR3 sequence (DNA): TGTGCCACAGGGACAGGGCATAGCGGCGAGCAGTACTTC. Encoded protein: CATGTGHSGEQYF.

The genes are TRBV7-2 and TRBJ1-1; D is perhaps TRBD1 (5 bases). V lost 1 base, J lost 3 bases, and 15 bases lay in between. Germline V gene sequence: CDR1 SGHTA, CDR2 FQGNSA. The CDR3 is made up of 16 amino acids. CDR3 bases: TGTGCCAGCAGCTTAGATCGGGGGAGGTCGGACACTGAAGCTTTCTTT. As protein: CASSLDRGRSDTEAFF. The entire variable domain, with the rest obtained from reference TRBV7-2 and TRBJ1-1, is as follows: GAGVSQSPSNKVTEKGKDVELRCDPISGHTALYWYRQSLGQGLEFLIYFQGNSAPDKSGLPSDRFSAERTGGSVSTLTIQRTQQEDSAVYLCASSLDRGRSDTEAFFGQGTRLTVV.

V usage is TRBV7-2 and J usage is TRBJ1-2; D is possibly TRBD1 (6 bases). Trimming left V 3 bases short and J 4 bases short, with 15 bases between. Germline values: CDR1 SGHTA, CDR2 FQGNSA. The CDR3 has 15 residues. Here the CDR3 DNA reads TGTGCCAGCAGCTTGGTTACAGGGCTCGGCTATGGCTACACCTTC. Encoded protein: CASSLVTGLGYGYTF.

The chain is built from TRBV6-2 or TRBV6-3 and TRBJ1-1; 7 bases are a match to TRBD1. CDR3 size: 12 residues. The ends lost 6 bases at V and 9 bases at J; junction bases unmatched: 7. Germline V gives CDR1 MNHEY, CDR2 SVGEGT. CDR3 loop: CASSTRQGQAFF. As DNA, the CDR3 is TGTGCCAGCAGCACCCGACAGGGCCAAGCTTTCTTT.

V usage is TRBV12-5 and J usage is TRBJ1-5; perhaps TRBD1 as D (6 bases). V was cut by 1 base and J by 3 bases, with 10 bases left in between. Germline-derived CDR1 and CDR2 are LGHNT and FRNRAP. The CDR3 length is 15 residues. CDR3 region: CASGLGTGYNQPQHF. The DNA for the CDR3 is TGTGCTAGTGGTTTGGGCACAGGGTACAATCAGCCCCAGCATTTT. The complete variable domain, with remaining parts taken from reference TRBV12-5 and TRBJ1-5, reads DARVTQTPRHKVTEMGQEVTMRCQPILGHNTVFWYRQTMMQGLELLAYFRNRAPLDDSGMPKDRFSAEMPDATLATLKIQPSEPRDSAVYFCASGLGTGYNQPQHFGDGTRLSIL.

The chain joins TRBV6-6 to TRBJ1-3; 9 bases match TRBD1. With V trimmed by 5 bases and J by 6 bases, 8 bases remained unmatched. The CDR3 totals 15 residues. Germline CDR1 is MNHNY and CDR2 is SVGAGI (reference sequence). DNA of the CDR3: TGTGCCAGCAGTCCAAAGGACAGGGGCGTAAACACCATATATTTT. Its translation is CASSPKDRGVNTIYF.

The V gene is TRBV5-1, the J gene TRBJ1-2, with 8 positions matching TRBD1. The V segment lost 0 bases and the J segment 4 bases; nucleotides outside the gene matches: 8. The CDR3 spans 16 residues. The germline CDR1 and CDR2 sequences are SGHRS and YFSETQ. The CDR3 DNA reads as TGCGCCAGCAGCTTGGGTGGACAGGGCCAAATCTATGGCTACACCTTC. Protein: CASSLGGQGQIYGYTF.

The chain is built from TRBV30 and TRBJ1-3; D is uncertain. V lost 1 base to trimming and J lost 0 bases, with 7 bases between them. The germline V gene encodes CDR1 GTSNPN and CDR2 SVGIG (reference sequence). This CDR3 is built from 14 residues. CDR3 protein: CAWSGTYSGNTIYF. As DNA, the CDR3 is TGTGCCTGGAGTGGAACTTACTCTGGAAACACCATATATTTT.

The chain is built from TRBV28 and TRBJ1-5; 8 bases are a match to TRBD1. With 4 bases clipped from V and 2 bases from J, the junction kept 13 bases outside the gene matches. CDR1 and CDR2 from the germline V gene are MDHEN and SYDVKM. This CDR3 is built from 18 residues. This CDR3 is CASSSGAGGTWGNQPQHF. As DNA, the CDR3 is TGTGCCAGCAGTTCGGGAGCAGGGGGCACATGGGGCAATCAGCCCCAGCATTTT.

The chain couples TRBV3-1 (or the pseudogene TRBV3-2) to TRBJ2-1; 7 bases line up with TRBD2. CDR3 size: 14 residues. V was pared by 7 bases and J by 3 bases, with 6 bases of the junction left unmatched. Germline V gives CDR1 LGHDT, CDR2 YNNKEL (reference sequence). CDR3 in amino acids: CASTGTTLYNEQFF. The CDR3 DNA reads TGTGCCAGCACCGGGACTACCCTCTACAATGAGCAGTTCTTC.

This clone was observed a few times. The rearrangement links TRBV11-2 to TRBJ2-5; D is undetermined. This CDR3 is built from 12 residues. The germline gives CDR1 SGHAT, CDR2 FQNNGV. The V and J ends lost 1 base and 2 bases respectively, with 2 bases between them. The CDR3 here is CASSLAQETQYF. DNA of the CDR3: TGTGCCAGCAGCTTAGCTCAAGAGACCCAGTACTTC.

V and J are TRBV7-2 and TRBJ1-2, with a weak D call TRBD1 (5 bases). The CDR3 runs 14 residues. CDR1 and CDR2 (germline): SGHTA, FQGNSA. Trimming stripped 2 bases from V and 8 bases from J, with 15 bases between. Written as DNA, the CDR3 is TGTGCCAGCAGCTTATCAGGGCCCCCATCCGGCTACACCTTC. As protein: CASSLSGPPSGYTF.

The chain combines TRBV15 with TRBJ2-7, with TRBD2 identical over 15 bases. V was pared by 5 bases and J by 7 bases, with 6 bases of the junction left unmatched. Germline V CDR1 and CDR2: LNHNV, YYDKDF (reference sequence). The CDR3 runs to 15 residues. The DNA of the CDR3 is TGTGCCACCAGCGGGGGACTAGCGGGAGGTGGAGAGCAGTACTTC. Amino acids: CATSGGLAGGGEQYF.

This sequence joins TRBV5-4 and TRBJ1-2; TRBD1 matches 7 bases. V trimming: 4 bases; J trimming: 7 bases; junction bases outside the gene matches: 13. Germline V lookup: CDR1 SGHNT, CDR2 YYREEE (reference sequence). The CDR3 spans 15 residues. The CDR3 sequence is CASSGKDRPTFGYTF. The CDR3 coding sequence is TGTGCCAGCAGCGGAAAGGACAGGCCGACTTTTGGCTACACCTTC.

The chain links TRBV19 to TRBJ2-1, with 11 bases aligning to TRBD2. With V trimmed by 3 bases and J by 4 bases, 2 bases remained unmatched. The CDR3 has 15 amino acids. Germline CDR1 and CDR2: LNHDA and SQIVND (reference sequence). CDR3 region: CASSIASGRYNEQFF. The CDR3 region has the DNA TGTGCCAGTAGTATCGCTAGCGGGAGGTACAATGAGCAGTTCTTC.

The chain couples TRBV29-1 to TRBJ1-3; maybe TRBD1 (6 bases). Germline assignment: CDR1 SQVTM and CDR2 ANQGSEA. This CDR3 is built from 15 residues. Trimming took off 4 bases at V and 0 bases at J, with 13 bases between the two ends. The CDR3 region is CSVVQGTNSGNTIYF. The CDR3 DNA sequence: TGCAGCGTTGTTCAGGGGACCAACTCTGGAAACACCATATATTTT.

The J gene is TRBJ1-4, the V gene TRBV7-2, with 8 positions matching TRBD1. The length of the CDR3 is 14 residues. J was trimmed by 5 bases and V by 5 bases; bases with no gene match: 4. Germline CDR1 is SGHTA and CDR2 is FQGNSA. Written as DNA, the CDR3 is TGTGCCAGCAGCCGGACAGGGACGAATGAAAAACTGTTTTTT. Residues: CASSRTGTNEKLFF.

This clone was detected only a few times. The chain uses TRBV2 and TRBJ1-2; D remains ambiguous. V was pared by 6 bases and J by 5 bases, with 13 bases between. CDR1 is SNHLY, CDR2 FYNNEI, per germline. The length of the CDR3 is 13 residues. CDR3 residues: CASSAGSTYGYTF. The CDR3 DNA is TGTGCCAGCAGCGCGGGGTCAACATATGGCTACACCTTC.

As regards this clone: At one end, the junction sequence differs from germline, possibly due to a read error. The chain combines TRBV5-8 with TRBJ2-6, with 8 positions matching TRBD1. The CDR3 extends over 16 amino acids. The germline V gene encodes CDR1 SGHTS and CDR2 YDEGEE. CDR3 sequence reads: CATSRGRNSGANVLTF. In DNA form, the CDR3 reads TGTGCCACCAGCAGGGGGCGGAATTCTGGGGCCAACGTCCTGACTTTC. Supplemented by reference TRBV5-8 and TRBJ2-6, the full variable domain reads EAGVTQSPTHLIKTRGQQATLRCSPISGHTSVYWYQQALGLGLQFLLWYDEGEERNRGNFPPRFSGRQFPNYSSELNVNALELEDSALYLCATSRGRNSGANVLTFGAGSRLTVL.

CDR3 coding DNA: TGTGCCAGCACCGACTCATGGAACTATAAGGGCGGGGGGGCCTCCGATACGCAGTATTTT. Encoded protein: CASTDSWNYKGGGASDTQYF. The V gene is TRBV6-6, the J gene TRBJ2-3, with 9 bases matching TRBD2. V shed 7 bases, J shed 6 bases, and the junction held 26 bases outside the gene matches. The CDR3 is 20 amino acids. The germline V gene has CDR1 MNHNY and CDR2 SVGAGI (reference sequence).

The J gene is TRBJ2-3, the V gene TRBV29-1; 9 nucleotides align to TRBD2. The CDR3 spans 14 residues. From germline, CDR1 is SQVTM and CDR2 ANQGSEA. Trimming took 6 bases from V and 4 from J; bases not matched to a gene: 8. The chain's CDR3 is CSVPGTSFSDTQYF. The DNA of the CDR3 is TGCAGCGTCCCCGGGACTAGCTTCTCAGATACGCAGTATTTT.

The chain recombines TRBV30 with TRBJ1-1; D call uncertain. The germline V gene has CDR1 GTSNPN and CDR2 SVGIG (reference sequence). Between the trimmed V and J ends, which lost 4 bases and 5 bases, there was a span of 8 bases. The CDR3 is 11 amino acids. CDR3 loop: CAWMRETEAFF. The CDR3 DNA follows: TGTGCCTGGATGCGTGAAACTGAAGCTTTCTTT.

This chain connects TRBV6-5 to TRBJ2-5; maybe TRBD1 (5 bases). In germline, CDR1 is MNHEY, CDR2 SVGAGI. This CDR3 has 13 amino acids. V shed 7 bases and J shed 5 bases, with 14 bases lying between them. CDR3 nucleotide sequence: TGTGCCAGCACCATCACAGGTTGGGAGACCCAGTACTTC. Its translation: CASTITGWETQYF.

This chain links TRBV12-5 with TRBJ2-5; 7 nucleotides match TRBD1. Germline trimming cut 4 bases from V and 5 bases from J; bases unmatched to any gene: 4. The CDR3 spans 13 residues. The V gene's germline CDR1 is LGHNT and CDR2 FRNRAP. The CDR3 region is CASGSQGSETQYF. The CDR3 nucleotides read TGTGCTAGTGGTTCACAGGGGTCGGAGACCCAGTACTTC.